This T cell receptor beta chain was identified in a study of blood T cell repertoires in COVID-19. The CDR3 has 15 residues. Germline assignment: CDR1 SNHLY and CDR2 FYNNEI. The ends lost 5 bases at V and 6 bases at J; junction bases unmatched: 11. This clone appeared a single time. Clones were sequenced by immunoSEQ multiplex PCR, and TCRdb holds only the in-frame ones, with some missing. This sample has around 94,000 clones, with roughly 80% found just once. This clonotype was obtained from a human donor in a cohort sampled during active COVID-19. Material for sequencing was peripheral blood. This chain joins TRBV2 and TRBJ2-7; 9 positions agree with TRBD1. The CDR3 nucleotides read TGTGCCAGCAGTCTCACCCGGGACAGGGCAGTCGAGCAGTACTTC. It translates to CASSLTRDRAVEQYF.